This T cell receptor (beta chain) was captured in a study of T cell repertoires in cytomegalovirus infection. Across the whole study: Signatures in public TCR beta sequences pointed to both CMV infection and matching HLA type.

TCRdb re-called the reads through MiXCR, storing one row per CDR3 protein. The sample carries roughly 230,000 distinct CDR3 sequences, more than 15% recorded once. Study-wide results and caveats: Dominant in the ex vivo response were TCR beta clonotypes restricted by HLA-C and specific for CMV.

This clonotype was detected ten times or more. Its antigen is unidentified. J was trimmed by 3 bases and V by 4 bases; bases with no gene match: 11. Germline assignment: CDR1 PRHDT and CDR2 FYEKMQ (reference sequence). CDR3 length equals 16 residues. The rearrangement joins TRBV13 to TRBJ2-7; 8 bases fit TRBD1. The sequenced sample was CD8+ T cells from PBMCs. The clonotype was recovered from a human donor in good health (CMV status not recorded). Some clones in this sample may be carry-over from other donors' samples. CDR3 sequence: CASSSLDRGRNYEQYF. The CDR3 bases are TGTGCCAGCAGCTCTCTCGACAGGGGCCGCAACTACGAGCAGTACTTC.